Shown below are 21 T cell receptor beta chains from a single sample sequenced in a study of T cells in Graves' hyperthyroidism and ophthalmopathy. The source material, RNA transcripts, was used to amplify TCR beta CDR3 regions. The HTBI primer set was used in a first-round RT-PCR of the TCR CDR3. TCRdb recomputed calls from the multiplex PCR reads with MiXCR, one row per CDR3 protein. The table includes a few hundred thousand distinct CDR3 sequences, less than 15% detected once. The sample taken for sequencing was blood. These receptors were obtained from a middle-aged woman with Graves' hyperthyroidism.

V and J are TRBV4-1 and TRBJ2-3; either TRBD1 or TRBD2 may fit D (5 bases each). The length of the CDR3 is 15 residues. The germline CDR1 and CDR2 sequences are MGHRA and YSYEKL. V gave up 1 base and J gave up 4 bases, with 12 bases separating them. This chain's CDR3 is CASSQGWGKPDTQYF. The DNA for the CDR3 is TGCGCCAGCAGCCAAGGATGGGGGAAGCCAGATACGCAGTATTTT.

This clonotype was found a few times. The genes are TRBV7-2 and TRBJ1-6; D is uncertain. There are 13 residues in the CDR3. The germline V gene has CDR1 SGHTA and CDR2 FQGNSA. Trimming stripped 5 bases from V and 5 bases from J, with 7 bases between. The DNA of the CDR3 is TGTGCCAGCAGCCTCCAACATAATTCACCCCTCCACTTT. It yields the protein CASSLQHNSPLHF.

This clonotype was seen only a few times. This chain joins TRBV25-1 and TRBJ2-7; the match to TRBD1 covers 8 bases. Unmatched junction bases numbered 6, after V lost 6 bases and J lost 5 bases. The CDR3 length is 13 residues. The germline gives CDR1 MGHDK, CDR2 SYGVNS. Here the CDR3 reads CASRGQGSDEQYF. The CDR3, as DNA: TGTGCCAGCAGAGGACAGGGAAGCGACGAGCAGTACTTC.

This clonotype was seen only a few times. For the CDR3, the DNA is TGTGCCAGTAGTATGAGGGACAGGTTCTACGAGCAGTACTTC. It specifies CASSMRDRFYEQYF. J is TRBJ2-7 and V is TRBV19, with TRBD1 matching over 8 bases. The CDR3 runs to 14 residues. Trimming cost V 3 bases and J 3 bases; bases outside gene matches: 4. Looked up from germline, CDR1 is LNHDA and CDR2 is SQIVND (reference sequence).

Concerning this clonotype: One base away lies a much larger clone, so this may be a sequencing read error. The CDR3 protein is CSARVMGLRETRYF. The CDR3 coding sequence is TGCAGTGCTAGAGTAATGGGACTGAGGGAGACCCGGTACTTC. The chain links TRBV20-1 to TRBJ2-5, with D perhaps matching TRBD2 (6 bases). The CDR3 has 14 amino acids. The germline V gene has CDR1 DFQATT and CDR2 SNEGSKA (reference sequence).

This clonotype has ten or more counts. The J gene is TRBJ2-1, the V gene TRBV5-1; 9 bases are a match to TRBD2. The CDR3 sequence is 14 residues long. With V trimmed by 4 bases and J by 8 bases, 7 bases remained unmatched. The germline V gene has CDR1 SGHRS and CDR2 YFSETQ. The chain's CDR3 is CASSIAGAADEQFF. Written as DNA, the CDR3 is TGCGCCAGCAGCATAGCGGGAGCGGCGGATGAGCAGTTCTTC.

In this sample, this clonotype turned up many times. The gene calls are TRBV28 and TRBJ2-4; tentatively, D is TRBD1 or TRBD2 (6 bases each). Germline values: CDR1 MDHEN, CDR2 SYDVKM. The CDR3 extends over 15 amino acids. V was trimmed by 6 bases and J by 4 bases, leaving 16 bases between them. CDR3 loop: CASRTFKGGKNIQYF. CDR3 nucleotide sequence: TGTGCCAGCAGAACCTTTAAGGGGGGAAAAAACATTCAGTACTTC.

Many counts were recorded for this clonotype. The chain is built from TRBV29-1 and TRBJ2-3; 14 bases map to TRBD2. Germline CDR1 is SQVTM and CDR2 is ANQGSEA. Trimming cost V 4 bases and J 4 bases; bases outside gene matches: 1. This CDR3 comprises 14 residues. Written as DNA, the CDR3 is TGCAGCGTTGGGACTAGCGGGAGGTCAGATACGCAGTATTTT. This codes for CSVGTSGRSDTQYF.

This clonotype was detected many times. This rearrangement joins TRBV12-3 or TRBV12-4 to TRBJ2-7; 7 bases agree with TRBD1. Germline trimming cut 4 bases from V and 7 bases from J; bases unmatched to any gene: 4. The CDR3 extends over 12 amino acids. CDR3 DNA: TGTGCCAGCAGTTCAGGGACAGCAGAGCAGTACTTC. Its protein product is CASSSGTAEQYF.

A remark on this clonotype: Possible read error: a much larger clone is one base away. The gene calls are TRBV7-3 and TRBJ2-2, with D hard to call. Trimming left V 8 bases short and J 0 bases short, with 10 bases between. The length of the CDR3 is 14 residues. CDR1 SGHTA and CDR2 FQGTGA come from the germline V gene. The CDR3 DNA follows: TGTGCCAGCTCTGAACGGGCGAACACCGGGGAGCTGTTTTTT. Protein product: CASSERANTGELFF. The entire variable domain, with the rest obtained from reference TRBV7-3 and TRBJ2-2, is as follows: GAGVSQTPSNKVTEKGKYVELRCDPISGHTALYWYRQSLGQGPEFLIYFQGTGAADDSGLPNDRFFAVRPEGSVSTLKIQRTERGDSAVYLCASSERANTGELFFGEGSRLTVL.

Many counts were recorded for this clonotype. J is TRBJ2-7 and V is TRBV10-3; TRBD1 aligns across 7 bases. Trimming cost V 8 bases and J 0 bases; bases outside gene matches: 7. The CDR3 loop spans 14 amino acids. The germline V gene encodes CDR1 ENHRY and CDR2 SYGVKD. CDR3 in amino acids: CAIQRAGGSYEQYF. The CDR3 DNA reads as TGTGCCATCCAAAGGGCAGGGGGCTCCTACGAGCAGTACTTC.

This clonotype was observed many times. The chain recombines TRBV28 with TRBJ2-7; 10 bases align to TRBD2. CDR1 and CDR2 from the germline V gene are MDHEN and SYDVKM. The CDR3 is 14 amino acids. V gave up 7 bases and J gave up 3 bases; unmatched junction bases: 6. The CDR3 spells CASTQRTSGYEQYF. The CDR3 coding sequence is TGTGCCAGCACCCAAAGGACTAGCGGCTACGAGCAGTACTTC.

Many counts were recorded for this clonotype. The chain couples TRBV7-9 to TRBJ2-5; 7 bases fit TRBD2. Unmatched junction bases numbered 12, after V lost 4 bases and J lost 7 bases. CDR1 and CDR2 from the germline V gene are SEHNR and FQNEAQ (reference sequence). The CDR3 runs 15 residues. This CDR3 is CASSSHSSGKGTQYF. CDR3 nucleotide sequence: TGTGCCAGCAGCTCACATTCTAGCGGAAAGGGGACCCAGTACTTC. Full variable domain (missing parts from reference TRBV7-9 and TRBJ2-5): DTGVSQNPRHKITKRGQNVTFRCDPISEHNRLYWYRQTLGQGPEFLTYFQNEAQLEKSRLLSDRFSAERPKGSFSTLEIQRTEQGDSAMYLCASSSHSSGKGTQYFGPGTRLLVL.

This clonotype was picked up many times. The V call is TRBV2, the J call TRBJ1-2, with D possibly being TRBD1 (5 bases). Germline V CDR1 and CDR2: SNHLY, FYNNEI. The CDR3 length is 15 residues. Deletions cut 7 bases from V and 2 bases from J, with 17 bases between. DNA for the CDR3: TGTGCCAGCACCCGGGTCGAAGGGGAGAACTATGGCTACACCTTC. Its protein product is CASTRVEGENYGYTF.

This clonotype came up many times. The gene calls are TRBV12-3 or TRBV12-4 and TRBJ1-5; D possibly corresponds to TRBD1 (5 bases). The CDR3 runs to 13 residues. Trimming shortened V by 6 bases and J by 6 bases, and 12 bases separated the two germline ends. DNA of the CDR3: TGTGCCAGCAGCCCGGGGACTGCTCAGCCCCAGCATTTT. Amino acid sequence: CASSPGTAQPQHF.

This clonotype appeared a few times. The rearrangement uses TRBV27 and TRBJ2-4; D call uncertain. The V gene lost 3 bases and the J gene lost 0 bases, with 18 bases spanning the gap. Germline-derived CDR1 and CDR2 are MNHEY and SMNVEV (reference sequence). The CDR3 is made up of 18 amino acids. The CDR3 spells CASSFAHRDTLAKNIQYF. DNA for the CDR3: TGTGCCAGCAGTTTCGCACACCGAGATACCTTAGCCAAAAACATTCAGTACTTC.

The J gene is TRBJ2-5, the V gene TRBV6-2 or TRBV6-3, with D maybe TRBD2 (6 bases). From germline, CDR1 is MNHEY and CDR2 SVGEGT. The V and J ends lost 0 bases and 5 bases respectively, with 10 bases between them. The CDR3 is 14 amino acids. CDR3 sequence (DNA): TGTGCCAGCAGTTACTCGGCAGGGAGGGAGACCCAGTACTTC. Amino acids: CASSYSAGRETQYF.

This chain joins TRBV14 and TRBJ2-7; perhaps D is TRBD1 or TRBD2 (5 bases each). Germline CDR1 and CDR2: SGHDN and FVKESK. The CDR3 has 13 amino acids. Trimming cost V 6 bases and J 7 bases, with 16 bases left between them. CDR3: CASRLGEGREQYF. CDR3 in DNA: TGTGCCAGCAGACTGGGAGAGGGGCGGGAGCAGTACTTC.

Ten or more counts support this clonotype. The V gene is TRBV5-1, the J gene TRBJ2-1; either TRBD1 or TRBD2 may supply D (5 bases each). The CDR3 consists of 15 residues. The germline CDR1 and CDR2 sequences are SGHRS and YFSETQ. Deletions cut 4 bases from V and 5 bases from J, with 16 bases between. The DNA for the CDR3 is TGCGCCAGCAGCGGAGTGGGACCCCGTGACAATGAGCAGTTCTTC. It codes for CASSGVGPRDNEQFF.

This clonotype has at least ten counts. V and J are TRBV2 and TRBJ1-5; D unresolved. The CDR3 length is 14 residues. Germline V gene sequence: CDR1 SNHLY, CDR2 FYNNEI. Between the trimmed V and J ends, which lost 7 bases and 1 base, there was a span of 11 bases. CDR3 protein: CASKLGSSNQPQHF. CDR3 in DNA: TGTGCCAGCAAGCTAGGGTCGAGCAATCAGCCCCAGCATTTT.

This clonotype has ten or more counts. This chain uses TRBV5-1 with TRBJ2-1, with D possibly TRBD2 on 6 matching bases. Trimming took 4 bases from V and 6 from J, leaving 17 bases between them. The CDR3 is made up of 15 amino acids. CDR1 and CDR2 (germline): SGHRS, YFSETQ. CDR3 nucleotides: TGCGCCAGCAGCCTCCTGCAGGGAGGAGGCAATGAGCAGTTCTTC. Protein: CASSLLQGGGNEQFF.